This passage covers 18 T cell receptor beta chains from one sample sequenced in a study of cytomegalovirus exposure and HLA in healthy donors. The method was immunoSEQ multiplex PCR; TCRdb's version includes in-frame clones alone and lacks a portion of them. Of 150,000 to 200,000 clones in the sample, roughly 86% are singletons; the top ten hold around 10%. The sequenced material came from PBMCs. The receptors stem from a woman under 30 in good health and CMV-seropositive.

This clone showed up just a few times. The chain employs TRBV19 and TRBJ2-7; the match to TRBD1 covers 8 bases. V gave up 4 bases and J gave up 7 bases; unmatched junction bases: 9. Germline V gene lookup returns CDR1 LNHDA and CDR2 SQIVND (reference sequence). The CDR3 spans 14 residues. In DNA, the CDR3 is TGTGCCAGTAGTAAAGGACAGGGAGTCTGGGAGCAGTACTTC. Its translation: CASSKGQGVWEQYF.

The V call is TRBV2, the J call TRBJ1-2; D possibly corresponds to TRBD1 (6 bases). Deletions cut 3 bases from V and 8 bases from J, with 19 bases between. The CDR3 spans 15 residues. Germline assignment: CDR1 SNHLY and CDR2 FYNNEI. CDR3 residues: CASSDTNRVMRGYTF. CDR3 in DNA: TGTGCCAGCAGTGATACAAACAGGGTGATGAGGGGCTACACCTTC.

This chain joins TRBV6-6 and TRBJ2-2; 7 bases are shared with TRBD2. Germline assignment: CDR1 MNHNY and CDR2 SVGAGI (reference sequence). The CDR3 spans 15 residues. After removal of 6 bases from V and 4 bases from J, the junction contained 8 bases not matched to a gene. The CDR3 coding sequence is TGTGCCAGCAGGGGTACGGCGGGAGCCACCGGGGAGCTGTTTTTT. It yields the protein CASRGTAGATGELFF.

This chain connects TRBV19 to TRBJ1-4; D is unclear. Trimming removed 5 bases from V and 8 bases from J, with 12 bases in between. Germline V gene sequence: CDR1 LNHDA, CDR2 SQIVND (reference sequence). CDR3 length: 13 amino acids. The CDR3 coding sequence is TGTGCCAGTAGTCACGGGTCTGGCGAAAAACTGTTTTTT. Translation gives CASSHGSGEKLFF.

The chain has TRBV28 and TRBJ1-5; 11 positions agree with TRBD1. Looked up from germline, CDR1 is MDHEN and CDR2 is SYDVKM. CDR3 size: 17 residues. Trimming removed 7 bases from V and 3 bases from J; junction bases left unmatched: 11. The CDR3 protein is CASIPGGTGGNNQPQHF. The DNA of the CDR3 is TGTGCCAGCATACCTGGGGGGACAGGGGGAAACAATCAGCCCCAGCATTTT.

The genes are TRBV19 and TRBJ1-4, with 9 nucleotides matching TRBD1. Germline V gene data show CDR1 as LNHDA and CDR2 as SQIVND (reference sequence). CDR3 length: 15 amino acids. The V gene end was trimmed by 4 bases and the J gene end by 8 bases; junction bases not matched to a gene: 8. Here the CDR3 DNA reads TGTGCCAGTAGTACCACCGGGACAGGGACGGAAAAACTGTTTTTT. Its protein is CASSTTGTGTEKLFF.

The chain uses TRBV7-8 and TRBJ2-7; D is possibly TRBD1 (6 bases). The ends were cut back, 3 bases at V and 7 bases at J, with 13 bases in the middle. Germline V gene sequence: CDR1 SGHVS, CDR2 FQNEAQ. The CDR3 is 13 residues long. This CDR3 reads CASSLGTLWEQYF. CDR3 sequence (DNA): TGTGCCAGCAGCTTGGGGACACTTTGGGAGCAGTACTTC.

The chain carries TRBV6-5 and TRBJ2-7, with 8 bases aligning to TRBD1. Losses at the gene ends were 5 bases for V and 4 bases for J; bases not matched to a gene: 7. CDR1 and CDR2 (germline): MNHEY, SVGAGI. This CDR3 has 14 residues. The CDR3 protein is CASSLRDRSYEQYF. CDR3 nucleotides: TGTGCCAGCAGTCTCCGGGACAGGAGTTACGAGCAGTACTTC.

The CDR3 nucleotides read TGTGCCAGCAGCACCCGCGGTAGCCAAAGCACAGATACGCAGTATTTT. As protein: CASSTRGSQSTDTQYF. The V gene is TRBV9, the J gene TRBJ2-3, with D uncertain. Germline V lookup: CDR1 SGDLS, CDR2 YYNGEE. The CDR3 has 16 amino acids. V lost 4 bases, J lost 0 bases, and 15 bases lay in between.

This rearrangement joins TRBV27 to TRBJ2-5; 8 bases match TRBD1. In germline, CDR1 is MNHEY, CDR2 SMNVEV (reference sequence). The CDR3 is made up of 16 amino acids. The V and J ends lost 8 bases and 6 bases, in that order; junction bases with no gene match: 17. CDR3 residues: CASGKPGTGGGKTQYF. Here the CDR3 DNA reads TGTGCCAGCGGTAAACCGGGGACAGGTGGAGGAAAGACCCAGTACTTC.

This rearrangement joins TRBV30 to TRBJ1-5; D is unclear. Germline lookup yields CDR1 GTSNPN and CDR2 SVGIG (reference sequence). V lost 8 bases and J 7 bases, leaving 12 bases between the germline ends. There are 11 residues in the CDR3. CDR3 nucleotides: TGTGCCCTTGGGTCTAGCCAGCCCCAGCATTTT. It is translated as CALGSSQPQHF.

This chain connects TRBV5-1 to TRBJ2-3; the D is unclear. The CDR3 totals 15 residues. V gave up 2 bases and J gave up 1 base, with 11 bases separating them. CDR1 and CDR2 (germline): SGHRS, YFSETQ. CDR3 loop: CASSFLVSGTDTQYF. The DNA of the CDR3 is TGCGCCAGCAGCTTTTTGGTGAGCGGCACAGATACGCAGTATTTT.

This chain joins TRBV6-6 and TRBJ2-1, with 8 bases identical to TRBD2. The germline V gene encodes CDR1 MNHNY and CDR2 SVGAGI (reference sequence). With 4 bases clipped from V and 2 bases from J, the junction kept 4 bases outside the gene matches. The CDR3 is made up of 15 amino acids. CDR3 bases: TGTGCCAGCAGTTTACGGGAGGGCCCCTACAATGAGCAGTTCTTC. It codes for CASSLREGPYNEQFF.

The chain is built from TRBV6-5 and TRBJ2-2; 7 bases map to TRBD1. CDR1 and CDR2 from the germline V gene are MNHEY and SVGAGI. Unmatched junction bases numbered 6, after V lost 7 bases and J lost 4 bases. The CDR3 totals 14 residues. The CDR3 loop is CASTDRAGTGELFF. In DNA form, the CDR3 reads TGTGCCAGCACCGACAGGGCGGGCACCGGGGAGCTGTTTTTT.

The chain recombines TRBV30 with TRBJ1-1, with a tentative D call TRBD1 (6 bases). Trimming took 0 bases from V and 11 from J, leaving 19 bases between them. Germline loops: CDR1 GTSNPN, CDR2 SVGIG (reference sequence). This CDR3 has 14 residues. In DNA, the CDR3 is TGTGCCTGGAGTGTACTAACAGGGAACTTCGACGCTTTCTTT. Translated: CAWSVLTGNFDAFF.

J is TRBJ2-7 and V is TRBV10-3; 10 bases agree with TRBD1. Germline CDR1 is ENHRY and CDR2 is SYGVKD. The CDR3 length is 13 residues. With V trimmed by 3 bases and J by 6 bases, 2 bases remained unmatched. DNA for the CDR3: TGTGCCATCAGTGATGGGGACAGGGGCGAGCAGTACTTC. Encoded protein: CAISDGDRGEQYF.

The chain uses TRBV15 and TRBJ2-3, with D uncertain. Germline V gene sequence: CDR1 LNHNV, CDR2 YYDKDF (reference sequence). This CDR3 has 15 amino acids. Trimming stripped 0 bases from V and 1 base from J, with 8 bases between. The CDR3 reads CATSRERTGTDTQYF. CDR3 bases: TGTGCCACCAGCAGAGAACGCACGGGCACAGATACGCAGTATTTT.

The V and J genes are TRBV4-3 and TRBJ2-3; D possibly corresponds to TRBD1 (5 bases). The CDR3 sequence is 17 residues long. Germline assignment: CDR1 LGHNA and CDR2 YSLEER. V was pared by 2 bases and J by 0 bases, with 15 bases between. The CDR3 region is CASSQREGYRSTDTQYF. The DNA of the CDR3 is TGCGCCAGCAGCCAAAGAGAAGGGTACAGGAGCACAGATACGCAGTATTTT.